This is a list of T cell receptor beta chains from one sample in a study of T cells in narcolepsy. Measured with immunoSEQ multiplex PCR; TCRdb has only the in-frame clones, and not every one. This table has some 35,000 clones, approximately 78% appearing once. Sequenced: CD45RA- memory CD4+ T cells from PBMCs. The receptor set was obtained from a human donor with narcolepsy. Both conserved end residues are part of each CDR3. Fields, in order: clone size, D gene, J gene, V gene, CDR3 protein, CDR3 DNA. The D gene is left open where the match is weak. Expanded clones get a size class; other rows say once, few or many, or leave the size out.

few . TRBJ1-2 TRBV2 CASSVEGLYGYTF TGTGCCAGCAGTGTAGAGGGGCTCTATGGCTACACCTTC
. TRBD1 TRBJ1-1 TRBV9 CASSVDRDRVSEAFF TGTGCCAGCAGCGTAGATAGGGACAGGGTATCTGAAGCTTTCTTT
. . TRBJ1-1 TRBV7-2 CASSLAFVSGNTEAFF TGTGCCAGCAGCTTAGCGTTTGTCTCAGGGAACACTGAAGCTTTCTTT
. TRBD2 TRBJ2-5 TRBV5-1 CASSRSRAGVETQYF TGCGCCAGCAGCCGATCGCGCGCGGGAGTAGAGACCCAGTACTTC
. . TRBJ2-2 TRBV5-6 CASSWGFSGELFF TGTGCCAGCAGCTGGGGGTTTTCCGGGGAGCTGTTTTTT
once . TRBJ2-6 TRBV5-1 CASSLQGPRSGANVLTF TGCGCCAGCAGCTTGCAAGGCCCACGCTCTGGGGCCAACGTCCTGACTTTC
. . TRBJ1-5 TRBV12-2 CASRLRAYSNQPQHF TGTGCAAGTCGCTTACGCGCTTATAGCAATCAGCCCCAGCATTTT
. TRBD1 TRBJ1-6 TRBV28 CASSTLLRGTPPLHF TGTGCCAGCAGTACCCTCCTCAGGGGGACTCCACCCCTCCACTTT
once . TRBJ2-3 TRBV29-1 CSVGVVGGTDTQYF TGCAGCGTGGGGGTCGTGGGGGGCACAGATACGCAGTATTTT
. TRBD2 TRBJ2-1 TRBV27 CASVGLAGAHEQFF TGTGCCAGCGTAGGACTAGCGGGAGCTCATGAGCAGTTCTTC
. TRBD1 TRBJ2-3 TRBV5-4 CASSEETGIVSDTQYF TGTGCCAGCAGCGAGGAGACAGGGATTGTGTCAGATACGCAGTATTTT
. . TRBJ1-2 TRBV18 CASSPTMDRTYGYTF TGTGCCAGCTCACCGACTATGGACAGAACCTATGGCTACACCTTC
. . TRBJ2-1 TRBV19 CASSMGGDRDEQFF TGTGCCAGTAGTATGGGGGGTGACAGGGATGAGCAGTTCTTC
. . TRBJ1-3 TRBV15 CATTYWEGLSSGNTIYF TGTGCCACCACCTACTGGGAGGGTTTAAGCTCTGGAAACACCATATATTTT
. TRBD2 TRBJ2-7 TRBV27 CASSPRGSGRASHEQYF TGTGCCAGCAGTCCTCGAGGTAGCGGGAGGGCCTCCCACGAGCAGTACTTC
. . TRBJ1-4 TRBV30 CAWRESGEGGELFF TGTGCCTGGAGGGAATCCGGAGAGGGGGGGGAACTGTTTTTT
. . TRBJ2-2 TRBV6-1 CASSVEGSTGELFF TGTGCCAGCAGTGTGGAGGGTAGCACCGGGGAGCTGTTTTTT
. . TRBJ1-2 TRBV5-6 CASSFSQEYGYTF TGTGCCAGCAGCTTTAGTCAGGAGTATGGCTACACCTTC
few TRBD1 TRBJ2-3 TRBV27 CASSPTGTGLTDTQYF TGTGCCAGCAGTCCGACCGGGACAGGTCTCACAGATACGCAGTATTTT
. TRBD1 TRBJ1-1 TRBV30 CAGDRGMNTEAFF TGTGCCGGTGACAGGGGGATGAACACTGAAGCTTTCTTT
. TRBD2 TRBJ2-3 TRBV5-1 CASSLFSAGGDTQYF TGCGCCAGCAGCTTATTCTCAGCGGGAGGGGATACGCAGTATTTT
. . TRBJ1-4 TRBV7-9 CASSLGAGTNEKLFF TGTGCCAGCAGCTTAGGGGCGGGGACTAATGAAAAACTGTTTTTT
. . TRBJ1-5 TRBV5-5 CASSLRPGDQPQHF TGTGCCAGCAGCTTGAGGCCGGGGGATCAGCCCCAGCATTTT
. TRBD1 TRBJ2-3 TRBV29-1 CSVPKTGYTDTQYF TGCAGCGTTCCCAAGACAGGGTACACAGATACGCAGTATTTT
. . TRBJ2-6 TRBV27 CASSRRPSSGANVLTF TGTGCCAGCAGCCGCAGACCGAGCTCTGGGGCCAACGTCCTGACTTTC
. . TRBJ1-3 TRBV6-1 CASTTDSGNTIYF TGTGCCAGCACGACAGACTCTGGAAACACCATATATTTT
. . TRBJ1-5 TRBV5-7 CASSLYGGNNQPQHF TGTGCCAGCAGCTTGTATGGGGGGAACAATCAGCCCCAGCATTTT
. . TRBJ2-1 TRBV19 CASISGTATNEQFF TGTGCCAGCATCTCCGGGACTGCTACCAATGAGCAGTTCTTC
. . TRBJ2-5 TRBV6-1 CASSERLETQYF TGTGCCAGCAGTGAACGGTTGGAGACCCAGTACTTC
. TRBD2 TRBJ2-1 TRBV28 CASSPHLAGANEQFF TGTGCCAGCAGTCCACACCTAGCGGGAGCGAATGAGCAGTTCTTC
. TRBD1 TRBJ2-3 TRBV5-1 CASSLSTGGNTDTQYF TGCGCCAGCAGCTTATCGACAGGGGGCAACACAGATACGCAGTATTTT
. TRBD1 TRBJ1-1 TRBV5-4 CASSLGGQVTEAFF TGTGCCAGCAGCTTAGGGGGACAGGTCACTGAAGCTTTCTTT
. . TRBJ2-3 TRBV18 CASSPPTDTQYF TGTGCCAGCTCACCTCCCACAGATACGCAGTATTTT
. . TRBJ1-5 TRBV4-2 CASSQEGRGDQPQHF TGTGCCAGCAGCCAAGAAGGCAGAGGCGATCAGCCCCAGCATTTT
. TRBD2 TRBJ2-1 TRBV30 CAWSDPGTSGYNEQFF TGTGCCTGGAGTGACCCCGGGACTAGCGGGTACAATGAGCAGTTCTTC
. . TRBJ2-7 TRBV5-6 CASSYRSEQYF TGTGCCAGCAGCTACAGGAGCGAGCAGTACTTC
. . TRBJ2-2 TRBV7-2 CASSLSQGSTGELFF TGTGCCAGCAGCCTGAGTCAGGGGAGCACCGGGGAGCTGTTTTTT
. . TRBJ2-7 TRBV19 CASSRRGMDEQYF TGTGCCAGTAGTAGGAGGGGCATGGACGAGCAGTACTTC
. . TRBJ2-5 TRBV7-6 CASSPIMSQTQYF TGTGCCAGCAGCCCCATTATGTCGCAGACCCAGTACTTC
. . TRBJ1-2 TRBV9 CASSVQGINYGYTF TGTGCCAGCAGCGTCCAGGGAATTAACTATGGCTACACCTTC
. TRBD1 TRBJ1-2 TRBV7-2 CASSLMGDRSYGYTF TGTGCCAGCAGCTTAATGGGGGACAGGAGCTATGGCTACACCTTC
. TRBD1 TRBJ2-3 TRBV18 CASSRDRADTQYF TGTGCCAGCTCACGGGACAGGGCAGATACGCAGTATTTT
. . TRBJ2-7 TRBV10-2 CASSESRSSGEQYF TGCGCCAGCAGTGAATCTAGGAGTTCGGGCGAGCAGTACTTC
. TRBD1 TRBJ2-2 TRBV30 CAWSVLPGGTGELFF TGTGCCTGGAGTGTATTGCCAGGGGGCACCGGGGAGCTGTTTTTT
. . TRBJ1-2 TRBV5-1 CASSLAGNNGYTF TGCGCCAGCAGCTTGGCCGGAAACAATGGCTACACCTTC
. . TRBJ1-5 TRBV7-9 CASSRPDQPQHF TGTGCCAGCAGCCGACCCGATCAGCCCCAGCATTTT
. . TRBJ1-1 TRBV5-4 CASSLATWGFRNTEAFF TGTGCCAGCAGCTTGGCCACATGGGGGTTCAGGAACACTGAAGCTTTCTTT
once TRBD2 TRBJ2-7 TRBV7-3 CASSPTSASSYEQYF TGTGCCAGCAGCCCGACTAGCGCGAGCTCCTACGAGCAGTACTTC
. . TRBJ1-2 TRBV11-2 CASSSESPLYTF TGTGCCAGCAGCTCTGAATCCCCCCTCTACACCTTC
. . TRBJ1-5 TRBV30 CAYSTGYNQPQHF TGTGCCTACTCAACAGGATACAATCAGCCCCAGCATTTT
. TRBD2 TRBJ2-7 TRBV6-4 CASSSNIPVPTSGGYEQYF TGTGCCAGCAGCAGTAACATACCGGTCCCGACTAGCGGGGGGTACGAGCAGTACTTC
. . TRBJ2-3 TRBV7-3 CASSLTRDTQYF TGTGCCAGCAGCTTAACGAGAGATACGCAGTATTTT
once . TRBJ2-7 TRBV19 CASSRMRRSEQYF TGTGCCAGTAGTAGAATGAGGCGCAGCGAGCAGTACTTC
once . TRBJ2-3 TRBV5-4 CASSLDPGVAANTQYF TGTGCCAGCAGCTTGGACCCCGGGGTAGCAGCTAATACGCAGTATTTT
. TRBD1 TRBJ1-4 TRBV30 CAWSRQGANEKLFF TGTGCCTGGAGTCGACAGGGAGCCAATGAAAAACTGTTTTTT
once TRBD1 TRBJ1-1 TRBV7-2 CASSWDRDAEAFF TGTGCCAGCAGCTGGGACAGGGACGCTGAAGCTTTCTTT
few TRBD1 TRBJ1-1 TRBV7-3 CASSPSGGVVTEAFF TGTGCCAGCAGCCCATCAGGGGGAGTTGTCACTGAAGCTTTCTTT
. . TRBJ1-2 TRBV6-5 CASSRGGNYGYTF TGTGCCAGCAGTCGGGGTGGGAACTATGGCTACACCTTC
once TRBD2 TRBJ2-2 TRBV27 CASSWGGGITGELFF TGTGCCAGCAGCTGGGGCGGGGGTATCACCGGGGAGCTGTTTTTT